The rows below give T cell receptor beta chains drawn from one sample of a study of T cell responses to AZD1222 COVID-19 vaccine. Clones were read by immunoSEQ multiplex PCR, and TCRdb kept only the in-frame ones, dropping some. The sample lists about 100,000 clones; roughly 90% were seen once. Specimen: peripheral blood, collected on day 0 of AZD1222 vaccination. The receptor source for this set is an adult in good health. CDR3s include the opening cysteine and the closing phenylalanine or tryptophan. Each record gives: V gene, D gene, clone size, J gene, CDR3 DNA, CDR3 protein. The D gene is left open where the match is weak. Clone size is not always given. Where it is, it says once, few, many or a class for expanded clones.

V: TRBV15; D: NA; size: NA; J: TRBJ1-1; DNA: TGTGCCACCAGCAGAGATGGTAGGGATGCTGAAGCTTTCTTT; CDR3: CATSRDGRDAEAFF
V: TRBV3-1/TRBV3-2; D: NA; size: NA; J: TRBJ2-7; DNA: TGTGCCAGCAGCCAAGACCGGGACTCGTCCTACGAGCAGTACTTC; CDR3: CASSQDRDSSYEQYF
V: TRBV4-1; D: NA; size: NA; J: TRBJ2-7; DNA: TGCGCCAGCAGCCTACAAAGACTAGTTGGCGAGCAGTACTTC; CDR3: CASSLQRLVGEQYF
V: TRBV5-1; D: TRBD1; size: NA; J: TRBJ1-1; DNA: TGCGCCAGCAGCTTGGGACAGGGGCGGGCTGAAGCTTTCTTT; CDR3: CASSLGQGRAEAFF
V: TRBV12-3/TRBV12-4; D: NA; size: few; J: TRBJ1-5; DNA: TGTGCCAGCAGTTTCGGGGGACAGCCCCAGCATTTT; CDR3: CASSFGGQPQHF
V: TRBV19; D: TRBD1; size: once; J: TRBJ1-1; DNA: TGTGCCAGTAGTGAACAGGGGCCCCTGGATACCACTGAAGCTTTCTTT; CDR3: CASSEQGPLDTTEAFF
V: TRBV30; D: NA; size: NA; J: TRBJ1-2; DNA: TGTGCCTGGAGCGGGTTCGTGGTGCAATATGGCTACACCTTC; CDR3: CAWSGFVVQYGYTF
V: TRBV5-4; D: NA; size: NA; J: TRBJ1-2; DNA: TGTGCCAGCAGCCCCCAGTCACGGTATGGCTACACCTTC; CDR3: CASSPQSRYGYTF
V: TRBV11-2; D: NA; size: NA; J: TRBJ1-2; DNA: TGTGCCAGCAGCTTGTCTCATTCCAACTATGGCTACACCTTC; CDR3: CASSLSHSNYGYTF
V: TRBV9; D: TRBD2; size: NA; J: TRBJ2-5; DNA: TGTGCCAGCAGCGTAGAGGAGGGTAGCGGGGGAGAGACCCAGTACTTC; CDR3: CASSVEEGSGGETQYF
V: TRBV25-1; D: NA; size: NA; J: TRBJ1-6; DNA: TGTGCCAGCAGGGATCTGTCCTATAATTCACCCCTCCACTTT; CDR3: CASRDLSYNSPLHF
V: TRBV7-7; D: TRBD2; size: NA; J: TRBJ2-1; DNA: TGTGCCAGCAGCTTAGATCTGGGGGGGGAGCAGTTCTTC; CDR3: CASSLDLGGEQFF
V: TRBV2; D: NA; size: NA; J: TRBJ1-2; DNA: TGTGCCAGCAGTGAAGCGCTTGGGGGGCACTATGGCTACACCTTC; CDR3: CASSEALGGHYGYTF
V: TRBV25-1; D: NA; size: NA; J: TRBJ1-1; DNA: TGTGCCAGCAGTCGGGGGGGTGACACTGAAGCTTTCTTT; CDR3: CASSRGGDTEAFF
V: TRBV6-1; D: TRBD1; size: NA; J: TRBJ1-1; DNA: TGTGCCAGCAGTGACCTGACAGGGGCAGCTTTCTTT; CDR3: CASSDLTGAAFF
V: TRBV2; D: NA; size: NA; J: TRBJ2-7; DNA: TGTGCCAGCAGCAACTACGAGCAGTACTTC; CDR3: CASSNYEQYF
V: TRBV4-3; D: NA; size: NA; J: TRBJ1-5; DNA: TGCGCCAGCAGCCAAGAGCACAGTCCCAATCAGCCCCAGCATTTT; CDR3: CASSQEHSPNQPQHF
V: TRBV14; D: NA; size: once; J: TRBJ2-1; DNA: TGTGCCAGCAGCGCCCCTCCAGCGGTATCCTACAATGAGCAGTTCTTC; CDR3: CASSAPPAVSYNEQFF
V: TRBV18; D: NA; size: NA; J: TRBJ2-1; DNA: TGTGCCAGCCAAGCTCGGAATGAGCAGTTCTTC; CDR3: CASQARNEQFF
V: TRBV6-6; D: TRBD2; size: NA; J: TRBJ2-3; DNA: TGTGCCATCCTCGGGGGGAGCGCGCAGTATTTT; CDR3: CAILGGSAQYF
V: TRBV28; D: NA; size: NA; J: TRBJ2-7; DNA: TGTGCCAGCAGTTTCCCAAAATTCTACGAGCAGTACTTC; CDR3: CASSFPKFYEQYF
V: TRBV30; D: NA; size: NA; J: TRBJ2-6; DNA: TGTGCCTGCATCCCCGTAGCGCTCAGCTCTGGGGCCAACGTCCTGACTTTC; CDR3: CACIPVALSSGANVLTF
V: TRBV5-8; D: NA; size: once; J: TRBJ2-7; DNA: TGTGCCAGCAGCCGGGGACGAATCGAGCAGTACTTC; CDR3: CASSRGRIEQYF
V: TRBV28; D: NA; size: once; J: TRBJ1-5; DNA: TGTGCCAGCAGTTTGACGGTAGGCATGTCGGAGCCCCAGCATTTT; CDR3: CASSLTVGMSEPQHF
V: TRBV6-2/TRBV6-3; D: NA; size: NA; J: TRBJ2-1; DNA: TGTGCCAGCAGTATGGATTACAATGAGCAGTTCTTC; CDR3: CASSMDYNEQFF
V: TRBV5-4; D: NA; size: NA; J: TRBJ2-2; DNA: TGTGCCAGCAGCTTGGGATCCAGGGGCACCGGGGAGCTGTTTTTT; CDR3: CASSLGSRGTGELFF
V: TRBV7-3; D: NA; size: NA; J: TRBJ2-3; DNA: TGTGCCAGCAGCTCCGGGACCCGGGGACCGGCGGCAGATACGCAGTATTTT; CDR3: CASSSGTRGPAADTQYF
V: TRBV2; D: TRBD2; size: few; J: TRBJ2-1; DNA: TGTGCCAGCAGACCTAGCGGGGAATACAATGAGCAGTTCTTC; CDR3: CASRPSGEYNEQFF
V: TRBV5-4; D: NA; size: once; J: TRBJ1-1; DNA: TGTGCCAGCAGCGGCTCATTAGGCCGCGCTTTCTTT; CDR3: CASSGSLGRAFF
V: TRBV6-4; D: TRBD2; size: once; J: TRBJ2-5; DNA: TGTGCCAGCAGTCGGACTAGCGGGTCACAAGAGACCCAGTACTTC; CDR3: CASSRTSGSQETQYF
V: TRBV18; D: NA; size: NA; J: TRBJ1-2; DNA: TGTGCCAGCTCACCGGCAGCTAACTATGGCTACACCTTC; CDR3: CASSPAANYGYTF
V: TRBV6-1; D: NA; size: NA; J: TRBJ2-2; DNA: TGTGCCAGCAGTGACGAAGGTCAGGGGAACACCGGGGAGCTGTTTTTT; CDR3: CASSDEGQGNTGELFF
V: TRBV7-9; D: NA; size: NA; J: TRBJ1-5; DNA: TGTGCCAGCAGCTTAGGTGCCGTCCGATCTCAGCCCCAGCATTTT; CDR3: CASSLGAVRSQPQHF
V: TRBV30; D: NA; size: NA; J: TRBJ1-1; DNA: TGTGCCTGGAGTGTAGGATATGAAGCTTTCTTT; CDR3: CAWSVGYEAFF
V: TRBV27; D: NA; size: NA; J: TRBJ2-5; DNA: TGTGCCAGCAGTAACAGGGTACGGGAGACCCAGTACTTC; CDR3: CASSNRVRETQYF
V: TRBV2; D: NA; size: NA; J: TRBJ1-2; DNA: TGTGCCAGCAGTGAAGGAGGGGGGGGCGATGGCTACACCTTC; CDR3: CASSEGGGGDGYTF
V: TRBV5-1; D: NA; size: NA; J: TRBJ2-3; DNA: TGCGCCAGCAGCTTGCAGGGCGCAGATACGCAGTATTTT; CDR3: CASSLQGADTQYF
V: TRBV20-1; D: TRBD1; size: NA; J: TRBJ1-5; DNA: TGCAGTGCTAGTGGGGACAGAGATACCCAGCATTTT; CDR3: CSASGDRDTQHF
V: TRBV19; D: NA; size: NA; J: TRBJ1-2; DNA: TGTGCCGTCTACGACAGAGGAAAAACGGAGGTTGATGGCTACACCTTC; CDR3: CAVYDRGKTEVDGYTF
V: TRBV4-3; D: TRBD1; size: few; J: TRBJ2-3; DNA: TGCGCCAGCAGCCAGCGACAGGGGAGCACAGATACGCAGTATTTT; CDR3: CASSQRQGSTDTQYF
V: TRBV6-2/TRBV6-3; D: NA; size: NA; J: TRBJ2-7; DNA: TGTGCCAGCAGCAGGGACGAATCCTACGAGCAGTACTTC; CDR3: CASSRDESYEQYF
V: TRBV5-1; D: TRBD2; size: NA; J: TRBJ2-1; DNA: TGCGCCAGCTCCCGGGCTAGCGGAGCCTACAATGAGCAGTTCTTC; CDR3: CASSRASGAYNEQFF
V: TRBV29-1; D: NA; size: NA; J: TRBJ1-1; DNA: TGCAGCGTTGGCCGGACAGATGAAGCTTTCTTT; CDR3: CSVGRTDEAFF
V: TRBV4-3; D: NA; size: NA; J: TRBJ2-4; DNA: TGCGCCAGCAGCCAAGAGGCGGAGGCAGGCGGGCTAGCCAAAAACATTCAGTACTTC; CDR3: CASSQEAEAGGLAKNIQYF
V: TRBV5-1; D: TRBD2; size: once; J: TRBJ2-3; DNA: TGCGCCAGCATGACCGGGACTAGCGGGACGAGGGGGTATTTT; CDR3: CASMTGTSGTRGYF
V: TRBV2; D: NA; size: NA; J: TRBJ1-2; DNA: TGTGGAGGGAAAGGGAACTATGGCTACACCTTC; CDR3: CGGKGNYGYTF
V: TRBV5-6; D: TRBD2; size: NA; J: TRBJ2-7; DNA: TGTGCCAGCAGAGCGGCCGGGGGGACCTACGAGCAGTACTTC; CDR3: CASRAAGGTYEQYF
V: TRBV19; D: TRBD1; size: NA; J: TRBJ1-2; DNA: TGTGCCAGTAGTGCCCGCACAGGGGCCTATGGCTACACCTTC; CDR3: CASSARTGAYGYTF
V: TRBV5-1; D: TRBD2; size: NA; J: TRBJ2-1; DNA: TGCGCCAGCAGCTTCGGGACTAGCGGTTCCAATGAGCAGTTCTTC; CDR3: CASSFGTSGSNEQFF
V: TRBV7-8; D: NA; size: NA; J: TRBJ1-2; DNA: TGTGCCAGCAGCCCCATGGGGCGGGGTGCCCGCTATGGCTACACCTTC; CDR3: CASSPMGRGARYGYTF